Presented here are 14 T cell receptor beta chains from one specimen sequenced in a study of blood T cell repertoires in COVID-19. This table comes from immunoSEQ multiplex PCR, and its TCRdb copy is limited to in-frame clones, with some not included. The table has some 30,000 clones, about nine tenths seen once; the top ten hold about 5.6%. Sample: peripheral blood. These TCRs come from a man aged 55 to 70 with active COVID-19.

J is TRBJ2-5 and V is TRBV5-1, with 8 bases matching TRBD2. The CDR3 runs to 14 residues. Germline assignment: CDR1 SGHRS and CDR2 YFSETQ. J lost 1 base, V lost 4 bases, and 3 bases had no gene match. CDR3 sequence (DNA): TGCGCCAGCAGCCGCGGGGGGAGCCAAGAGACCCAGTACTTC. It encodes CASSRGGSQETQYF.

The chain recombines TRBV18 with TRBJ2-1, with 9 bases matching TRBD1. CDR3 size: 17 residues. CDR1 and CDR2 (germline): KGHSH, LQKENI. V lost 3 bases to trimming and J lost 4 bases; unmatched junction nucleotides: 10. CDR3 DNA sequence: TGTGCCAGCTCACCGGGGACAGGGTCAGGAGGATACAATGAGCAGTTCTTC. Its translation is CASSPGTGSGGYNEQFF.

The chain uses TRBV19 and TRBJ1-2; TRBD1 matches 8 bases. The V and J ends lost 4 bases and 2 bases, in that order; junction bases with no gene match: 6. This CDR3 is 15 amino acids long. CDR1 and CDR2 from the germline V gene are LNHDA and SQIVND (reference sequence). The CDR3 DNA reads as TGTGCCAGTAGTACTCCGGGACAGGAAAACTATGGCTACACCTTC. Amino acids: CASSTPGQENYGYTF.

This clone was recorded only once. This chain uses TRBV9 with TRBJ2-7, with TRBD1 identical over 9 bases. V lost 4 bases, J lost 0 bases, and 5 bases stayed unmatched. The CDR3 sequence is 15 residues long. CDR1 is SGDLS and CDR2 is YYNGEE in the germline V gene. The CDR3 region is CASSPGQGSSYEQYF. CDR3 DNA sequence: TGTGCCAGCAGCCCAGGACAGGGGAGCTCCTACGAGCAGTACTTC. Full variable domain (remainder filled in from reference TRBV9 and TRBJ2-7): DSGVTQTPKHLITATGQRVTLRCSPRSGDLSVYWYQQSLDQGLQFLIQYYNGEERAKGNILERFSAQQFPDLHSELNLSSLELGDSALYFCASSPGQGSSYEQYFGPGTRLTVT.

The chain combines TRBV5-4 with TRBJ1-6; no clear D. The germline CDR1 and CDR2 sequences are SGHNT and YYREEE (reference sequence). This CDR3 has 13 residues. V was pared by 1 base and J by 7 bases, with 6 bases between. The CDR3 region is CASSLSRNSPLHF. The CDR3 DNA follows: TGTGCCAGCAGCTTGTCCAGGAATTCACCCCTCCACTTT.

The rearrangement uses TRBV28 and TRBJ2-3, with 8 bases that match TRBD2. The germline gives CDR1 MDHEN, CDR2 SYDVKM. Germline trimming cut 3 bases from V and 1 base from J; bases unmatched to any gene: 6. The CDR3 sequence is 16 residues long. The CDR3 protein is CASSFPTGGGTDTQYF. For the CDR3, the DNA is TGTGCCAGCAGTTTCCCCACGGGGGGGGGCACAGATACGCAGTATTTT.

This clone appeared once. The CDR3 spells CASSVLGLDNEQFF. CDR3 in DNA: TGCGCCAGCAGCGTTCTAGGACTAGACAATGAGCAGTTCTTC. This chain links TRBV5-1 with TRBJ2-1, with 7 bases fitting TRBD2. This CDR3 contains 14 residues. Trimming cost V 4 bases and J 5 bases; bases outside gene matches: 6. The germline V gene has CDR1 SGHRS and CDR2 YFSETQ.

The V and J genes are TRBV5-1 and TRBJ2-3; no clear D gene. The CDR3 totals 13 residues. CDR1 SGHRS and CDR2 YFSETQ come from the germline V gene. V lost 0 bases and J lost 4, with 6 bases in between. CDR3: CASSLGHADTQYF. CDR3 sequence (DNA): TGCGCCAGCAGCTTGGGACACGCAGATACGCAGTATTTT.

This chain uses TRBV6-6 with TRBJ1-3, with 9 bases matching TRBD1. CDR1 and CDR2 from the germline V gene are MNHNY and SVGAGI (reference sequence). The CDR3 has 15 residues. V lost 4 bases to trimming and J lost 3 bases; unmatched junction nucleotides: 4. CDR3: CASSSGTGNGNTIYF. CDR3 DNA sequence: TGTGCCAGCAGTTCCGGGACAGGGAATGGAAACACCATATATTTT.

The chain combines TRBV18 with TRBJ1-2, with D possibly being TRBD1 (5 bases). Germline V lookup: CDR1 KGHSH, CDR2 LQKENI. The V end lost 1 base, the J end lost 3 bases, and 6 bases lay between the germline ends. CDR3 length: 13 residues. The CDR3 reads CASSPQGDYGYTF. As DNA, the CDR3 is TGTGCCAGCTCACCACAAGGGGACTATGGCTACACCTTC.

V gene TRBV5-1 combines with J gene TRBJ2-1; 9 nucleotides agree with TRBD1. Trimming removed 4 bases from V and 1 base from J; junction bases left unmatched: 3. Germline-derived CDR1 and CDR2 are SGHRS and YFSETQ. The CDR3 contains 15 residues. This chain's CDR3 is CASSPDRGSYNEQFF. As DNA, the CDR3 is TGCGCCAGCAGCCCGGACAGGGGTTCCTACAATGAGCAGTTCTTC. Combining the CDR3 with reference TRBV5-1 and TRBJ2-1 gives the whole variable domain KAGVTQTPRYLIKTRGQQVTLSCSPISGHRSVSWYQQTPGQGLQFLFEYFSETQRNKGNFPGRFSGRQFSNSRSEMNVSTLELGDSALYLCASSPDRGSYNEQFFGPGTRLTVL.

This clone was counted a single time. The J gene is TRBJ2-4, the V gene TRBV27; 9 positions agree with TRBD2. This CDR3 region has 16 residues. CDR1 is MNHEY, CDR2 SMNVEV, per germline (reference sequence). After removal of 5 bases from V and 1 base from J, the junction contained 6 bases not matched to a gene. The CDR3 loop reads CASSTGLAMAKNIQYF. The CDR3, as DNA: TGTGCCAGCAGTACCGGACTAGCGATGGCCAAAAACATTCAGTACTTC.

This clone showed up just once. The J gene is TRBJ2-7, the V gene TRBV3-1 (or the pseudogene TRBV3-2), with 9 bases that match TRBD1. Trimming cost V 4 bases and J 5 bases; bases outside gene matches: 3. CDR1 and CDR2 (germline): LGHDT, YNNKEL (reference sequence). This CDR3 is 13 amino acids long. CDR3 sequence: CASSRDRVNEQYF. CDR3 sequence (DNA): TGTGCCAGCAGCCGGGACAGGGTAAACGAGCAGTACTTC.

The gene calls are TRBV6-6 and TRBJ1-1; 8 positions match TRBD1. The germline gives CDR1 MNHNY, CDR2 SVGAGI (reference sequence). V lost 2 bases and J lost 4; bases outside the gene matches: 3. CDR3 length equals 14 residues. The CDR3 sequence is CASSYGTGRTEAFF. The DNA of the CDR3 is TGTGCCAGCAGTTACGGGACAGGACGCACTGAAGCTTTCTTT.